The 30 T cell receptor beta chains reported below all come from one sample, sequenced in a study of cytomegalovirus exposure and HLA in healthy donors. TCRdb's table, derived via immunoSEQ multiplex PCR, lists solely in-frame clones and lacks some. Counted here are around 65,000 clones, 80% to 95% occurring once; the ten biggest clones make up over 4%. The sample comprised PBMCs. The receptors derive from a man younger than 30 in good health and CMV-seropositive.

This clone was seen a single time. This chain uses TRBV28 with TRBJ2-2; 7 nucleotides agree with TRBD2. V lost 6 bases and J lost 5; bases outside the gene matches: 21. The germline V gene has CDR1 MDHEN and CDR2 SYDVKM. The CDR3 contains 19 residues. The CDR3 reads CASSTYGGSLHFITGELFF. CDR3 DNA: TGTGCCAGCAGCACATATGGCGGGAGTTTACATTTTATAACCGGGGAGCTGTTTTTT.

The chain has TRBV18 and TRBJ2-5; D not resolved. CDR3 length: 15 residues. V lost 1 base and J lost 1, with 10 bases in between. Germline CDR1 and CDR2: KGHSH and LQKENI. The DNA for the CDR3 is TGTGCCAGCTCACCACGCAGTAACCTCCAAGAGACCCAGTACTTC. It is translated as CASSPRSNLQETQYF.

This chain links TRBV28 with TRBJ1-5; TRBD1 might be the D (6 bases). The ends were cut back, 4 bases at V and 1 base at J, with 20 bases in the middle. The CDR3 runs 18 residues. Germline V gives CDR1 MDHEN, CDR2 SYDVKM. CDR3 nucleotide sequence: TGTGCCAGCAGTTCCGCCGCTGGGGGCCTCGGAAGCAATCAGCCCCAGCATTTT. It codes for CASSSAAGGLGSNQPQHF.

This sequence joins TRBV18 and TRBJ1-1, with unresolved D. Germline V gene lookup returns CDR1 KGHSH and CDR2 LQKENI. V lost 3 bases to trimming and J lost 7 bases, with 12 bases between them. This CDR3 comprises 13 residues. CDR3 amino acids: CASSPAGRSEAFF. CDR3 nucleotides: TGTGCCAGCTCACCGGCCGGCCGGAGTGAAGCTTTCTTT. The entire variable domain, with the rest obtained from reference TRBV18 and TRBJ1-1, is as follows: NAGVMQNPRHLVRRRGQEARLRCSPMKGHSHVYWYRQLPEEGLKFMVYLQKENIIDESGMPKERFSAEFPKEGPSILRIQQVVRGDSAAYFCASSPAGRSEAFFGQGTRLTVV.

The rearrangement links TRBV7-9 to TRBJ2-3, with 7 bases fitting TRBD1. CDR1 SEHNR and CDR2 FQNEAQ come from the germline V gene (reference sequence). V dropped 5 bases and J dropped 5; count of bases not matched to a gene: 7. This CDR3 is 14 amino acids long. Here the CDR3 DNA reads TGTGCCAGCAGCCCCCGCACAGGGGAAGATACGCAGTATTTT. Amino acid sequence: CASSPRTGEDTQYF.

This clone appeared once. CDR3 DNA: TGCAGCGTTGAGGGGCTAGCGGGAAACAATGAGCAGTTCTTC. This sequence encodes CSVEGLAGNNEQFF. The chain couples TRBV29-1 to TRBJ2-1; TRBD2 aligns across 9 bases. From germline, CDR1 is SQVTM and CDR2 ANQGSEA. This CDR3 is 14 amino acids long. Unmatched junction bases numbered 5, after V lost 3 bases and J lost 5 bases.

This sequence joins TRBV28 and TRBJ2-5, with TRBD1 identical over 7 bases. This CDR3 spans 15 amino acids. The germline V gene encodes CDR1 MDHEN and CDR2 SYDVKM. Trimming took 1 base from V and 2 from J; bases not matched to a gene: 4. CDR3 DNA sequence: TGTGCCAGCAGTTTATCCTGGACAGGACAAGAGACCCAGTACTTC. It encodes CASSLSWTGQETQYF. Drawing the rest from reference TRBV28 and TRBJ2-5, the complete variable domain is DVKVTQSSRYLVKRTGEKVFLECVQDMDHENMFWYRQDPGLGLRLIYFSYDVKMKEKGDIPEGYSVSREKKERFSLILESASTNQTSMYLCASSLSWTGQETQYFGPGTRLLVL.

This chain uses TRBV27 with TRBJ2-7; 13 bases are a match to TRBD2. The V gene's germline CDR1 is MNHEY and CDR2 SMNVEV (reference sequence). Losses at the gene ends were 6 bases for V and 4 bases for J; bases not matched to a gene: 6. CDR3 length: 15 residues. The CDR3 protein is CASSPRTSGSYEQYF. The CDR3 nucleotides read TGTGCCAGCAGCCCTCGGACTAGCGGGAGTTACGAGCAGTACTTC.

The CDR3 DNA reads TGTGCCAGCAGGGGGTGGGTTGGCCAAGGGGGAGAAGTAAGTACGCAGTATTTT. Protein: CASRGWVGQGGEVSTQYF. This chain links TRBV27 with TRBJ2-3; D perhaps matches TRBD1 (6 bases). Trimming removed 6 bases from V and 8 bases from J, with 30 bases in between. In germline, CDR1 is MNHEY, CDR2 SMNVEV (reference sequence). This CDR3 contains 18 residues.

J is TRBJ2-1 and V is TRBV5-1; 12 bases line up with TRBD2. V shed 4 bases, J shed 9 bases, and the junction held 11 bases outside the gene matches. This CDR3 contains 16 residues. The germline V gene has CDR1 SGHRS and CDR2 YFSETQ. The CDR3 region has the DNA TGCGCCAGCAGCGCCAGGATACCTAGCGGGAGGGCTGAGCAGTTCTTC. It yields the protein CASSARIPSGRAEQFF.

This clone occurred once. The chain has TRBV10-3 and TRBJ1-2; no reliable D call. CDR3 length: 11 residues. Per germline, CDR1 ENHRY and CDR2 SYGVKD. V lost 6 bases to trimming and J lost 3 bases, with 5 bases between them. CDR3: CAISSHYGYTF. The CDR3 nucleotides read TGTGCCATCAGCTCCCACTATGGCTACACCTTC.

The rearrangement uses TRBV5-1 and TRBJ2-5; 13 nucleotides match TRBD2. V lost 0 bases and J lost 5; bases outside the gene matches: 7. Germline-derived CDR1 and CDR2 are SGHRS and YFSETQ. The CDR3 consists of 17 residues. The DNA of the CDR3 is TGCGCCAGCAGCTTGGGGACTAGCGGGAGCGGACGGGAGACCCAGTACTTC. Translating it yields CASSLGTSGSGRETQYF.

The chain employs TRBV11-2 and TRBJ1-2, with a tentative D call TRBD1 (5 bases). Looked up from germline, CDR1 is SGHAT and CDR2 is FQNNGV. The CDR3 spans 14 residues. V was pared by 5 bases and J by 2 bases, with 12 bases between. The CDR3 spells CASSPQTANYGYTF. In DNA form, the CDR3 reads TGTGCCAGCAGCCCCCAGACAGCAAACTATGGCTACACCTTC.

The genes are TRBV13 and TRBJ2-7; D remains unclear. V lost 5 bases to trimming and J lost 6 bases, with 11 bases between them. This CDR3 has 12 amino acids. The germline gives CDR1 PRHDT, CDR2 FYEKMQ (reference sequence). CDR3 coding DNA: TGTGCCAGCAGCCCCCAGAACGCCGAGCAGTACTTC. It is translated as CASSPQNAEQYF.

The chain recombines TRBV19 with TRBJ2-5, with D possibly being TRBD2 (6 bases). CDR1 is LNHDA, CDR2 SQIVND, per germline (reference sequence). CDR3 length equals 15 residues. V dropped 5 bases and J dropped 3 bases, with 16 bases sitting between them. Written as DNA, the CDR3 is TGTGCCAGTAGTCATAATAGCGGCAGAAAAGAGACCCAGTACTTC. Its protein product is CASSHNSGRKETQYF.

This sequence joins TRBV4-1 and TRBJ2-3, with 8 bases fitting TRBD1. Germline lookup yields CDR1 MGHRA and CDR2 YSYEKL. The CDR3 spans 13 residues. With 1 base clipped from V and 14 bases from J, the junction kept 8 bases outside the gene matches. The CDR3 reads CASSQGIPGGRYF. As DNA, the CDR3 is TGCGCCAGCAGCCAAGGGATCCCAGGGGGCCGGTATTTT.

The rearrangement links TRBV29-1 to TRBJ2-7; D is unclear. V shed 6 bases and J shed 0 bases, with 9 bases lying between them. This CDR3 is 12 amino acids long. Germline lookup yields CDR1 SQVTM and CDR2 ANQGSEA. The CDR3 bases are TGCAGCGTCCAGTGGAGCTCCTACGAGCAGTACTTC. Encoded protein: CSVQWSSYEQYF.

In regard to this clone: The same CDR3 also results from other DNA sequences found in this sample. The chain combines TRBV28 with TRBJ2-7; 15 bases map to TRBD2. The junction had 20 bases not matched to a gene; V was cut back by 3 bases and J by 5 bases. Germline V gene sequence: CDR1 MDHEN, CDR2 SYDVKM. The CDR3 consists of 21 residues. For the CDR3, the DNA is TGTGCCAGCAGTTTGAGCCAGGGAGCGCGAAGGACTAGCGGGAGGGCAAACGAGCAGTACTTC. Amino acids: CASSLSQGARRTSGRANEQYF.

A single count supports this clone. V usage is TRBV28 and J usage is TRBJ1-1; D call uncertain. The CDR3 totals 13 residues. Germline CDR1 reads MDHEN; CDR2 reads SYDVKM. Trimming left V 4 bases short and J 0 bases short, with 6 bases between. CDR3 region: CASSSNLNTEAFF. The DNA for the CDR3 is TGTGCCAGCAGTTCCAATTTGAACACTGAAGCTTTCTTT.

The sample holds a few counts of this clone. This sequence joins TRBV10-3 and TRBJ2-5; D might be TRBD1 (5 bases). CDR1 and CDR2 (germline): ENHRY, SYGVKD. V was pared by 6 bases and J by 4 bases, with 12 bases between. The CDR3 runs to 13 residues. The CDR3, as DNA: TGTGCCATCAGCTCACATAGGGGAGAGACCCAGTACTTC. Amino acid sequence: CAISSHRGETQYF.

The chain recombines TRBV28 with TRBJ2-7, with a possible D match to TRBD2 (6 bases). CDR3 size: 15 residues. Germline V gene lookup returns CDR1 MDHEN and CDR2 SYDVKM. Between the trimmed V and J ends, which lost 5 bases and 0 bases, there was a span of 14 bases. CDR3 region: CASSLTPGLSYEQYF. CDR3 in DNA: TGTGCCAGCAGTCTAACACCGGGACTCTCCTACGAGCAGTACTTC.

The rearrangement joins TRBV2 to TRBJ2-7; D is possibly TRBD1 (6 bases). Trimming left V 8 bases short and J 6 bases short, with 17 bases between. The germline V gene has CDR1 SNHLY and CDR2 FYNNEI. This CDR3 region has 13 residues. CDR3 nucleotide sequence: TGTGCCAGCGAAATCATCACAGGGAGCGAGCAGTACTTC. It yields the protein CASEIITGSEQYF.

The V and J genes are TRBV4-1 and TRBJ1-4; 8 bases align to TRBD1. The CDR3 is 15 amino acids. Per germline, CDR1 MGHRA and CDR2 YSYEKL. After removal of 5 bases from V and 5 bases from J, the junction contained 7 bases not matched to a gene. CDR3 nucleotide sequence: TGCGCCAGCAGCACGCGGGACAGGTGGAATGAAAAACTGTTTTTT. Its protein is CASSTRDRWNEKLFF.

This chain links TRBV28 with TRBJ2-7, with TRBD1 matching over 10 bases. Germline lookup yields CDR1 MDHEN and CDR2 SYDVKM. The CDR3 covers 15 residues. J lost 2 bases, V lost 4 bases, and 5 bases had no gene match. The CDR3 nucleotides are TGTGCCAGCAGTTCAGAGGGACAGGGGACCTACGAGCAGTACTTC. It yields the protein CASSSEGQGTYEQYF.

The chain couples TRBV30 to TRBJ1-5; D ambiguous. Germline CDR1 GTSNPN, CDR2 SVGIG (reference sequence). CDR3 size: 13 residues. Trimming cost V 2 bases and J 5 bases, with 10 bases left between them. CDR3 sequence (DNA): TGTGCCTGGAGTAGTGGGAGGGATCAGCCCCAGCATTTT. It translates to CAWSSGRDQPQHF.

The DNA for the CDR3 is TGTGCCAGCAGCGAGGGACTAGCGGGAGTGGCAGATACGCAGTATTTT. Translated: CASSEGLAGVADTQYF. The chain recombines TRBV9 with TRBJ2-3; 14 nucleotides match TRBD2. This CDR3 contains 16 residues. Unmatched junction bases numbered 4, after V lost 3 bases and J lost 4 bases. Per germline, CDR1 SGDLS and CDR2 YYNGEE.

CDR3 DNA: TGTGCCAGTAGTATCGGACAGGGGTACACTGAAGCTTTCTTT. This sequence encodes CASSIGQGYTEAFF. V and J are TRBV19 and TRBJ1-1, with 9 bases matching TRBD1. The V and J ends lost 3 bases and 3 bases, in that order; junction bases with no gene match: 2. There are 14 residues in the CDR3. Germline V gene lookup returns CDR1 LNHDA and CDR2 SQIVND (reference sequence). The complete variable domain, with remaining parts taken from reference TRBV19 and TRBJ1-1, reads DGGITQSPKYLFRKEGQNVTLSCEQNLNHDAMYWYRQDPGQGLRLIYYSQIVNDFQKGDIAEGYSVSREKKESFPLTVTSAQKNPTAFYLCASSIGQGYTEAFFGQGTRLTVV.

The V call is TRBV28, the J call TRBJ1-2, with D maybe TRBD1 (6 bases). V dropped 4 bases and J dropped 3 bases, with 12 bases sitting between them. CDR1 MDHEN and CDR2 SYDVKM come from the germline V gene. The CDR3 covers 14 residues. The CDR3 DNA is TGTGCCAGCAGTTCTTCAGGGGCCGACTATGGCTACACCTTC. It codes for CASSSSGADYGYTF.

The rearrangement links TRBV5-1 to TRBJ2-7, with D maybe TRBD1 (5 bases). CDR3 length: 13 amino acids. V was pared by 2 bases and J by 3 bases, with 9 bases between. Germline V gene sequence: CDR1 SGHRS, CDR2 YFSETQ. The CDR3 here is CASSLTQGYEQYF. CDR3 coding DNA: TGCGCCAGCAGCTTAACCCAGGGCTACGAGCAGTACTTC.

The chain links TRBV10-1 to TRBJ2-1, with TRBD2 as a possible D gene (5 bases). The CDR3 covers 16 residues. The germline CDR1 and CDR2 sequences are WNHNN and SYGVQD (reference sequence). V was pared by 1 base and J by 0 bases, with 10 bases between. The CDR3: CASSELEASSYNEQFF. CDR3 bases: TGCGCCAGCAGTGAGTTGGAGGCAAGCTCCTACAATGAGCAGTTCTTC.